Detailed here is one T cell receptor (beta chain). The data were obtained in a study of Ad26.COV2.S vaccination and SARS-CoV-2 variants. Study background: The Ad26.COV2.S arm of the COV1001 trial was where the donor was placed.

Treatment noted: roughly 20 received Ad26.COV2.S at low or high dose, single or two shots; several received placebo; per-sample allocation not given. Day 63 after the first injection of vaccine or placebo was the sampling time. Sequencing used immunoSEQ multiplex PCR; TCRdb keeps in-frame clones, though not all of them. The sample consists of under 550,000 clones, 75% to 95% of them appearing once. The CDR3 spans 17 residues. V trimming: 1 base; J trimming: 3 bases; junction bases outside the gene matches: 8. The V gene's germline CDR1 is SGHAT and CDR2 FQNNGV. This chain links TRBV11-2 with TRBJ1-3, with 8 bases identical to TRBD1. The sequence derives from a person between 18 and 65 years old who received the Ad26.COV2.S COVID-19 vaccine or a placebo. The starting material was peripheral blood, obtained in a trial of Ad26.COV2.S vaccine versus placebo. The CDR3 region has the DNA TGTGCCAGCAGCTTAGGAAGGCAGGGGGCATTTGGAAACACCATATATTTT. Residues: CASSLGRQGAFGNTIYF.